This TCR beta chain was profiled in a study of T cells in localized non-small cell lung cancer. Generated by immunoSEQ multiplex PCR, the TCRdb table keeps only in-frame clones and is missing some. There are fewer than 40,000 clones in the sample; about 90% occur only once, and over 15% lies in the top ten. CDR1 and CDR2 (germline): SQVTM, ANQGSEA. Trimming cost V 2 bases and J 4 bases; bases outside gene matches: 6. This CDR3 has 15 residues. This TCR was sampled from a man aged 35-69 years with stage III lung adenocarcinoma. The material sequenced was peripheral blood mononuclear cells, taken before any cancer treatment. V usage is TRBV29-1 and J usage is TRBJ2-1; 9 positions agree with TRBD2. The CDR3 here is CSVEPTSGTYNEQFF. In DNA, the CDR3 is TGCAGCGTTGAACCGACTAGCGGAACGTACAATGAGCAGTTCTTC.